These T cell receptor beta chains were read from a single sample in a study of identical twins. TCRdb reanalysed the 5' RACE reads using MiXCR and keeps one entry per CDR3 protein. The sample lists more than 1.5 million distinct CDR3 sequences; around 33% were seen once. The specimen was cord blood. These TCRs come from a newborn girl in good health. The CDR3 runs from the conserved cysteine through the conserved F or W. D genes are given only for firm matches. Clone size is given for some rows only: seen once, a few or many times, or a class if the clone is expanded.

-	TRBV28	TRBJ2-6	few	CASSHDRLWGANVLTF	TGTGCCAGCAGCCACGACAGGTTGTGGGGGGCCAACGTCCTGACTTTC
-	TRBV13	TRBJ2-7	few	CASNEARSSEQYF	TGTGCCAGCAACGAGGCCCGCTCATCCGAGCAGTACTTC
-	TRBV9	TRBJ1-2	few	CAFPGGYTF	TGTGCCTTCCCCGGTGGCTACACCTTC
TRBD1	TRBV7-2	TRBJ2-4	-	CASSPRTGKGKNIQYF	TGTGCCAGCAGCCCCCGGACAGGAAAGGGCAAAAACATTCAGTACTTC
-	TRBV15	TRBJ1-5	once	CATSRGGVIGRGGWASNQPQHF	TGTGCCACCAGCAGAGGAGGGGTGATAGGCAGGGGAGGATGGGCCTCCAATCAGCCCCAGCATTTT
TRBD1	TRBV5-1	TRBJ1-5	many	CASSFGTGNQPQHF	TGTGCCAGCAGTTTCGGGACAGGGAATCAGCCCCAGCATTTT
-	TRBV4-1	TRBJ1-1	few	CASSQDLYRTGMNTEAFF	TGCGCCAGCAGCCAAGATCTTTACCGGACGGGGATGAACACTGAAGCTTTCTTT
TRBD1	TRBV9	TRBJ1-4	-	CASSPPGQPGYEKLFF	TGTGCCAGCAGCCCCCCGGGACAGCCAGGTTATGAAAAACTGTTTTTT
-	TRBV27	TRBJ2-5	-	CASSTPPGTQYF	TGTGCCAGCAGTACTCCTCCGGGGACCCAGTACTTC
-	TRBV20-1	TRBJ2-5	few	CSARAGGAYQETQYF	TGCAGTGCTAGGGCTGGCGGGGCGTACCAAGAGACCCAGTACTTC
-	TRBV27	TRBJ2-1	-	CASTRNEQFF	TGTGCCAGCACCCGGAATGAGCAGTTCTTC
-	TRBV7-9	TRBJ1-1	few	CASSPPGRGANTEAFF	TGTGCCAGCAGCCCTCCGGGGAGGGGGGCTAACACTGAAGCTTTCTTT
TRBD2	TRBV20-1	TRBJ2-7	-	CSAPLAGGFGYEQYF	TGCAGTGCTCCTTTAGCGGGGGGGTTTGGCTACGAGCAGTACTTC
-	TRBV15	TRBJ1-4	few	CATSKGANNEKLFF	TGTGCCACCAGCAAAGGGGCCAATAATGAAAAACTGTTTTTT
-	TRBV3-1	TRBJ2-3	-	CASSQDGMGGDTQYF	TGTGCCAGCAGCCAAGATGGTATGGGGGGTGATACGCAGTATTTT
-	TRBV20-1	TRBJ2-3	few	CSASSASGTDTQYF	TGCAGTGCTAGTTCCGCTAGCGGCACAGATACGCAGTATTTT
-	TRBV6-1	TRBJ2-1	few	CASRLGRGSYNEQFF	TGTGCCAGCAGACTCGGTCGGGGCTCCTACAATGAGCAGTTCTTC
-	TRBV6-1	TRBJ1-6	-	CASSEAVDFGHSPLHF	TGTGCCAGCAGTGAAGCTGTTGATTTCGGACATTCACCCCTCCACTTT
-	TRBV7-2	TRBJ1-1	-	CASSLAQGRAEAFF	TGTGCCAGCAGCTTAGCGCAGGGGAGGGCTGAAGCTTTCTTT
TRBD1	TRBV5-6	TRBJ1-2	-	CASSRDRGSYTF	TGTGCCAGCAGCCGCGACAGGGGGAGCTACACCTTC
TRBD1	TRBV29-1	TRBJ1-1	-	CSVDRGKNTEAFF	TGCAGCGTAGACAGGGGCAAGAACACTGAAGCTTTCTTT
-	TRBV6-1	TRBJ1-2	-	CASSEEGSYGYTF	TGTGCCAGCAGTGAGGAGGGTTCCTATGGCTACACCTTC
-	TRBV9	TRBJ1-1	few	CASSVSGHLNTEAFF	TGTGCCAGCAGCGTATCGGGACACCTGAACACTGAAGCTTTCTTT
TRBD2	TRBV7-2	TRBJ2-7	-	CASSVGLAGFYERYF	TGTGCCAGCAGCGTTGGACTAGCGGGGTTCTACGAGCGGTACTTC
-	TRBV20-1	TRBJ1-1	-	CSARPGRPNTEAFF	TGCAGTGCTAGGCCGGGGCGACCGAACACTGAAGCTTTCTTT
-	TRBV12-3/TRBV12-4	TRBJ1-6	-	CASRLDRASNSPLHF	TGTGCCAGCAGATTAGACCGGGCGTCAAATTCACCCCTCCACTTT
TRBD2	TRBV14	TRBJ2-7	-	CASSQGSGGAYEQYF	TGTGCCAGCAGCCAAGGTAGCGGGGGGGCCTACGAGCAGTACTTC
-	TRBV4-1	TRBJ1-4	-	CASSQVSESSREKLFF	TGCGCCAGCAGCCAAGTTAGTGAATCCTCGAGGGAAAAACTGTTTTTT
-	TRBV27	TRBJ1-1	-	CASRGPEWVAFF	TGTGCCAGCAGAGGACCCGAGTGGGTGGCTTTCTTT
-	TRBV6-1	TRBJ1-2	-	CASSEASIGVGYGYTF	TGTGCCAGCAGTGAAGCTAGTATCGGGGTGGGCTATGGCTACACCTTC
-	TRBV25-1	TRBJ1-2	-	CASSESTTGSNYGYTF	TGTGCCAGCAGTGAATCGACGACAGGCTCTAACTATGGCTACACCTTC
-	TRBV25-1	TRBJ2-7	-	CASSELWGPYEQYF	TGTGCCAGCAGTGAATTGTGGGGGCCCTACGAGCAGTACTTC
TRBD1	TRBV20-1	TRBJ1-2	few	CSARGTQGDTGYTF	TGCAGTGCTAGAGGGACACAGGGGGATACTGGCTACACCTTC
TRBD2	TRBV5-1	TRBJ2-5	-	CASSLVREGGNEQYF	TGCGCCAGCAGCTTGGTCAGGGAGGGAGGCAATGAGCAGTACTTC
-	TRBV4-1	TRBJ2-5	-	CASSPSWGTGYEQYF	TGCGCCAGCAGCCCCTCGTGGGGCACGGGATATGAGCAGTACTTC
-	TRBV12-3/TRBV12-4	TRBJ2-4	many	CASSGYYQAKNIQYF	TGTGCCAGCAGTGGGTACTATCAAGCCAAAAACATTCAGTACTTC
TRBD2	TRBV29-1	TRBJ2-3	few	CSVWGGLAIDPDTQYF	TGCAGCGTTTGGGGCGGACTAGCAATTGATCCAGATACGCAGTATTTT
TRBD2	TRBV28	TRBJ2-7	few	CASSNASGLFSYEQYF	TGTGCCAGCAGCAACGCTAGCGGACTATTTTCCTACGAGCAGTACTTC
-	TRBV12-3/TRBV12-4	TRBJ2-5	-	CASSLNPGVPHNEQYF	TGTGCCAGCAGTTTAAACCCCGGCGTACCCCACAATGAGCAGTACTTC
TRBD1	TRBV7-8	TRBJ2-1	few	CASSAGGYYYNEQFF	TGTGCCAGCAGCGCAGGGGGCTACTACTACAATGAGCAGTTCTTC
-	TRBV5-6	TRBJ1-1	-	CASSLGGARFTEAFF	TGTGCCAGCAGCTTGGGGGGGGCGCGGTTCACTGAAGCTTTCTTT
-	TRBV13	TRBJ1-1	-	CASSLVGAGNTEAFF	TGTGCCAGCAGCTTAGTAGGTGCAGGGAACACTGAAGCTTTCTTT
-	TRBV2	TRBJ2-7	once	CASGGGTSFNEWYF	TGTGCCAGCGGGGGAGGGACATCCTTCAATGAGTGGTACTTC
-	TRBV10-3	TRBJ2-1	many	CAISESMRAHNEQFF	TGTGCCATCAGTGAGTCGATGAGGGCGCACAATGAGCAGTTCTTC
-	TRBV21-1	TRBJ1-4	-	CASSKAGRGSTNEKLFF	TGTGCCAGCAGCAAAGCAGGAAGGGGGTCAACTAATGAAAAACTGTTTTTT
TRBD1	TRBV7-9	TRBJ2-5	-	CASNLNRGRETQYF	TGTGCCAGCAACCTAAACAGGGGTCGGGAGACCCAGTACTTC
-	TRBV4-2	TRBJ2-7	few	CASSQAVGRVYEQYF	TGTGCCAGCAGCCAAGCTGTGGGCAGGGTCTACGAGCAGTACTTC
TRBD2	TRBV12-5	TRBJ2-3	few	CASGPGLAGTDTQYF	TGTGCTAGTGGTCCGGGACTAGCGGGCACAGATACGCAGTATTTT
TRBD1	TRBV20-1	TRBJ2-2	-	CSARTGMSTGELFF	TGCAGTGCCAGGACAGGGATGAGCACCGGGGAGCTGTTTTTT
-	TRBV4-2	TRBJ1-2	-	CASSQEPTANYGYTF	TGTGCCAGCAGCCAAGAACCCACGGCTAACTATGGCTACACCTTC
TRBD1	TRBV20-1	TRBJ1-2	few	CSARAMGQEVKGYTF	TGCAGTGCTAGGGCGATGGGACAGGAGGTCAAAGGCTACACCTTC
TRBD2	TRBV5-1	TRBJ2-4	few	CASSWERGLAKNIQYF	TGCGCCAGCAGCTGGGAGCGGGGTCTAGCCAAAAACATTCAGTACTTC
-	TRBV20-1	TRBJ2-1	few	CSASRKKYEQFF	TGCAGTGCTTCAAGGAAGAAGTATGAGCAGTTCTTC
-	TRBV18	TRBJ2-1	few	CASSPKTADEQFF	TGTGCCAGCTCACCGAAGACGGCGGATGAGCAGTTCTTC
TRBD2	TRBV20-1	TRBJ2-1	-	CSAETSGIYNEQFF	TGCAGTGCCGAGACTAGCGGCATCTACAATGAGCAGTTCTTC
-	TRBV4-2	TRBJ2-7	once	CASSQGSQIEQYF	TGTGCCAGCAGCCAAGGGTCCCAGATCGAGCAGTACTTC
TRBD1	TRBV5-6	TRBJ1-5	-	CASSLAVGQPGDQPQHF	TGTGCCAGCAGCTTGGCAGTGGGACAGCCCGGAGATCAGCCCCAGCATTTT
-	TRBV25-1	TRBJ2-3	-	CASSELGQPSTDTQYF	TGTGCCAGCAGTGAATTAGGGCAGCCCAGCACAGATACGCAGTATTTT
-	TRBV4-2	TRBJ1-2	-	CASSQDRPWGGYTF	TGTGCCAGCAGCCAAGACCGCCCATGGGGTGGCTACACCTTC